This TCR beta chain emerged from a study of cytomegalovirus exposure and HLA in healthy donors (dated 2017 in TCRdb). For context, the study as a whole: An earlier analysis of 587 of the donors reported about 250 Gb of sequence data and roughly 110 million unique TCR beta sequences from about 200 million T cells. Typing coverage differed by locus: A, B, C, DRB1 and DQB1 were typed in roughly 620-630 donors, DQA1 in 500 to 550, DPA1 in nearly 610, and DPB1 in roughly 450. An early release that covered about 600 HLA-typed donors contained approximately 300 gigabases of sequencing data and 70 million to 100 million unique TCR sequences. To predict cytomegalovirus infection status, the study brought together high-throughput TCR immunosequencing, statistical association of individual TCRs with disease status, and machine learning. The T cell repertoires of several hundred subjects were profiled by immunosequencing and related to cytomegalovirus serostatus. HLA typing covered class I and class II loci at four-digit resolution. Genome-wide SNP genotypes for about 55% of the roughly 670 donors were used in a later genetic analysis, which treated that subset as a discovery cohort. In addition to the first cohort of 666 subjects, a separate validation cohort of 100 to 150 different subjects was used. An earlier analysis of about 600 of the donors used high-throughput TCR beta sequencing to judge whether each TCR beta V gene segment behaved as functional or pseudogenic. Donor age, sex, ethnicity and CMV serostatus were compiled together with the repertoire data. A later analysis re-examined previously published TCR beta repertoires from more than 550 donors and added high-resolution HLA genotyping to investigate patterns of TCR occurrence. About five DR-DQ haplotypes were treated as single units for association and clustering because of strong linkage in the cohort. The study aimed to test whether signatures of past pathogen exposure could be identified by cataloging public T cell receptors. Of the approximately 400 genotyped donors, 75% to 85% were placed in the genetic ancestry cluster associated with self-reported Caucasian donors. Rather than using new phenotypic data, the later analysis identified candidate immune exposures from TCR beta sequences and from how often those sequences occurred across donors. All discovery cohort repertoires had been generated using a single sequencing platform. Across around 400 genotyped donors of the cohort, an average of 235,054 unique TCR beta nucleotide sequences per donor were sequenced, and around 20% of those sequences were non-productive. Overall study outcomes, separate from this receptor: According to a later genetic analysis, donors in an Asian-associated ancestry cluster had fewer N-insertions in productive TCRs than the approximately 630-donor mean. Some IMGT-functional V segments, including TRBV6-2 and TRBV6-3, could not be told apart with the 87-base-pair reads, so those segments were excluded. In vitro tests confirmed that a few of the cytomegalovirus-associated TCR beta chains recognize cytomegalovirus antigens. Broadly in line with IMGT annotations, most TCR beta V segments showed up in productive rearrangements about 87% or about 30% of the time in an earlier analysis of under 700 of the donors. For the cohort, immune exposure information was limited to CMV serostatus. In a later analysis, TCR association rates were found to vary across HLA loci, with the most associated TCRs seen for DRB1 alleles and the fewest for HLA-C alleles. A later analysis found that most CMV-associated TCR beta chains appeared HLA-restricted, with HLA associations seemingly driven largely by CMV exposure. Most TCR sequences were observed very rarely across donors, whereas some public TCRs were present in many individuals. The authors suggested that the approach could potentially be generalized to other disease states and immunological phenotypes. The earlier analysis of approximately 560 of the donors excluded 15 to 20 rarely observed V segments, including chromosome 9 orphons, because counts were too low. Several of the top co-occurrence clusters appeared to be linked to parvovirus B19, influenza, CMV and Epstein-Barr virus, according to a later analysis. When HLA alleles, especially DR and DQ, strongly co-occurred, TCR associations were difficult to assign to individual alleles. Because HLA typing was missing for some donors at each locus, association tests included only the typed subset. In a later analysis, 15,000 to 20,000 TCR beta sequences were associated with specific HLA alleles at a false discovery rate of 0.05. A further reported finding was that TCR beta sequences accurately predicted the HLA-A and HLA-B alleles for most subjects in the first cohort. A later analysis found that HLA-associated TCR beta chains were more clonally expanded and had lower generation probabilities than equally common non-associated chains. Correlated functional status among segregating V segments might be attributable to linkage disequilibrium, but an unknown experimental factor could not be ruled out. A total of 150 to 200 TCR beta chains were listed by the study as associated with cytomegalovirus. A later genetic analysis associated a missense DCLRE1C variant with V-gene and J-gene trimming of TCR beta chains, and an independent cohort replicated the association. Cytomegalovirus status was reported to be diagnosed by the classifier with high specificity and sensitivity in both the original and validation cohorts. Roughly uniform sequencing depth across donors was assumed in presence/absence analyses, although this assumption may not hold. A cluster of highly shared sequence variants was judged likely to represent a technical artifact of the sequencing pipeline. This cohort had only TCR beta chains sequenced, and the lack of alpha or paired-chain data limited which features could be detected.

The germline V gene sets CDR1 to SGHVS and CDR2 to FQNEAQ. V and J are trimmed by 2 bases and 3 bases, and the gene matches miss 3 bases of the junction. Spanning cysteine to phenylalanine, the CDR3 consists of 15 amino acids. CDR3 DNA only is kept here, 45 bases in frame from base 1. Library preparation employed the immunoSEQ multiplex PCR assay. For the multiplex PCR, a mixture combining 60 forward primers for TCR Vbeta segments and 13 reverse primers for TCR Jbeta segments was used. Amplification of the CDR3 region of rearranged TCR beta genes was performed with a multiplex PCR assay on genomic DNA. Amplified TCR beta libraries were sequenced as 87-base-pair reads on the Illumina HiSeq System. Per the original workflow: In a later analysis, approximately 74 million unique TCR beta chains were counted across the roughly 670 repertoires, and roughly 10 million of these chains were shared by at least two donors. A nearest-neighbor algorithm error-corrected the raw reads and collapsed the reads into unique sequences, merging closely related sequences to remove PCR and sequencing errors. V, D and J gene segments were assigned by aligning CDR3 sequences to IMGT reference sequences. Each retained sequence needed at least a six-nucleotide match to both a V gene segment and a J gene segment. A rearrangement was called productive if the CDR3 had no stop codons and remained in frame with V and J, and every other rearrangement was called non-productive. CDR3 was defined by IMGT convention, running from the second conserved V-encoded cysteine to the conserved J-encoded phenylalanine. Sequences without an unambiguous match to a single V gene segment were excluded from the earlier analysis of 587 of the donors. In an earlier analysis of 587 of the donors, V segments were called functional above 56.7% productive rearrangements and were called segregating when the between-donor standard deviation exceeded 5%. To diagnose cytomegalovirus status from the catalog of TCR beta chain sequences, a statistical classification framework was built. In a later analysis, V and J genes were assigned by comparing TCR nucleotide sequences against IMGT/GENE-DB human TR gene sequences. A later analysis assigned CDR3 sequences and most-parsimonious VDJ recombination scenarios with the TCRdist pipeline. In a later analysis, each TCR beta chain was defined by its CDR3 amino acid sequence together with its V-gene family, and reads lacking a unique V-gene family were excluded. In a later analysis, 500 to 700 highly shared, low-generation-probability nucleotide sequences were removed to address suspected cross-contamination and a sequencing artifact. For each public chain, a later analysis derived a clonal expansion index from normalized ranks of inferred template counts within each repertoire. In a later analysis, generation probabilities were computed with a VDJ recombination model fitted to out-of-frame rearrangements, and the resulting probabilities were checked against IGoR. A later analysis scored TCR-TCR, TCR-HLA and TCR-CMV co-occurrence with hypergeometric tests, applying a repertoire-size bias correction to TCR pairs. In a later analysis, false discovery rates were estimated by permuting HLA or CMV assignments 20 times. A later analysis grouped co-occurring TCRs with DBSCAN, adding TCRdist sequence similarity when clustering within HLA-allele-positive subsets. Co-occurrence clustering excluded repertoires with fewer than 30,000 or more than 120,000 public chains, plus five with anomalous nucleotide sharing. Imported from immuneACCESS, the table was reduced by TCRdb to in-frame sequences with V and J called. These copies leave out some clones; in studies compared against another copy, an unresolved V gene accounts for under half, and the cause of the remainder is not known. That table gives V, J and clone size, and the DNA gave D and trimming. The sample records 120,000 or so clones, around 68% of which are singletons. The ten biggest clones cover approximately 4% of the sample.

The cohort was made up of hundreds of healthy bone marrow donors. At the time of sampling, every cohort member was nominally healthy, though immune exposures that went unrecorded were likely present. The donor was CMV seropositive and belonged to the group of 250 to 350 seropositive cohort members. Every donor gave a peripheral blood sample, and the peripheral blood mononuclear cells from that sample were used for TCR beta sequencing. The Qiagen DNeasy Blood Extraction Kit was used to extract genomic DNA from the blood cell samples. Details on this clone: Its recognized antigen is unknown. There are no base qualities to consult, and no much larger clone falls within one base.

The chain couples TRBV7-8 to TRBJ1-2; 10 nucleotides in the junction match TRBD1. The clonotype originates from a man between 40 and 49 years old in good health and CMV-seropositive. Sequencing was performed on PBMCs. The CDR3 protein: CASSLRTGGDYGYTF. The nucleotide sequence is TGTGCCAGCAGCTTAAGGACAGGGGGTGACTATGGCTACACCTTC.